A selection of T cell receptor beta chains follows, all from one sample in a study of cytomegalovirus exposure and HLA in healthy donors. Method: immunoSEQ multiplex PCR; TCRdb's copy keeps in-frame clones and lacks some. Of fewer than 250,000 clones in the sample, about four fifths are singletons; the top ten hold roughly 10%. The sequenced material came from PBMCs. These receptors were obtained from a woman between 45 and 60 years old in good health and CMV-seropositive. The CDR3 runs from the conserved cysteine through the conserved F or W. D genes are given only for firm matches. Clone sizes are given selectively: once, few, many, or a class where the clone is expanded.

d_call j_call clone_size v_call cdr3_aa cdr3_nt
- TRBJ2-7 many TRBV4-2 CASSQDRGSSYEQYF TGTGCCAGCAGCCAAGATCGCGGTTCTAGCTACGAGCAGTACTTC
TRBD2 TRBJ2-5 - TRBV29-1 CSVGGGFQETQYF TGCAGCGTTGGGGGGGGGTTCCAAGAGACCCAGTACTTC
- TRBJ2-7 - TRBV7-2 CASSPNGGPYEQYF TGTGCCAGCAGCCCAAACGGGGGACCCTACGAGCAGTACTTC
- TRBJ2-1 - TRBV5-1 CASSLAGHYDEQFF TGCGCCAGCAGCTTGGCGGGACACTACGATGAGCAGTTCTTC
- TRBJ1-2 - TRBV19 CASSPGEIYGYTF TGTGCCAGTAGTCCGGGGGAGATATATGGCTACACCTTC
- TRBJ1-1 - TRBV2 CASSEGQTNTEAFF TGTGCCAGCAGTGAAGGACAGACGAACACTGAAGCTTTCTTT
TRBD1 TRBJ1-5 - TRBV6-6 CASRTGSRQPQHF TGTGCCAGCCGGACAGGGTCAAGACAGCCCCAGCATTTT
TRBD1 TRBJ2-2 - TRBV6-4 CASSDSTGVTGELFF TGTGCCAGCAGTGACTCCACAGGGGTTACCGGGGAGCTGTTTTTT
- TRBJ2-5 - TRBV28 CASSFRVETQYF TGTGCCAGCAGTTTTCGGGTAGAGACCCAGTACTTC
TRBD1 TRBJ2-1 - TRBV13 CASSSRDRVYNEQFF TGTGCCAGCAGCTCCCGGGACAGGGTCTACAATGAGCAGTTCTTC
- TRBJ2-7 - TRBV19 CASSTPVGAVEYEQYF TGTGCCAGTAGTACCCCGGTGGGGGCCGTGGAGTACGAGCAGTACTTC
- TRBJ2-2 - TRBV2 CASKTGTQVGELFF TGTGCCAGCAAGACCGGGACACAAGTCGGGGAGCTGTTTTTT
- TRBJ2-5 - TRBV27 CASSLLGGRETQYF TGTGCCAGCAGTTTATTGGGGGGGCGGGAGACCCAGTACTTC
TRBD1 TRBJ1-5 few TRBV7-2 CASSTGGTGNQPQHF TGTGCCAGCAGCACAGGAGGGACAGGGAATCAGCCCCAGCATTTT